The TCR beta chain described here comes from a study of CD8+ T cells in alopecia areata. Study at large: It was oral tofacitinib, at 5 to 10 mg twice daily, that treated patients received. Scalp area affected, as a percentage, set the severity score of treated patients.

This clone showed up just a few times. The antigen is not known. Extraction and reverse transcription of RNA yielded cDNA as the sequencing template. Sequenced by immunoSEQ multiplex PCR; TCRdb stores in-frame clones only, minus some. Of about 160,000 clones listed, approximately 60% are singletons. The treatment denotes: oral pan-JAK inhibitor, 5-10 mg twice daily. Study-level findings and limits: While tofacitinib was given, many expanded lesional clones persisted in scalp and blood.

The V end lost 7 bases, the J end lost 9 bases, and 13 bases lay between the germline ends. The CDR3 spans 12 residues. Germline assignment: CDR1 SGHTA and CDR2 FQGNSA. The chain employs TRBV7-2 and TRBJ2-4, with D possibly matching TRBD1 (7 bases). This TCR came from a human donor with alopecia areata. The sequencing here drew on CD4+ T cells sorted from blood, taken at week 24, from a patient treated with tofacitinib. The CDR3 protein is CASTYRGGIQYF. The CDR3 region has the DNA TGTGCCAGCACCTACAGGGGAGGCATTCAGTACTTC.